What follows are 17 T cell receptor beta chains derived from one specimen sequenced in a study of T cell responses to AZD1222 COVID-19 vaccine. The assay was immunoSEQ multiplex PCR, and TCRdb's table has in-frame clones only and misses some. In the table there are tens of thousands of clones, around nine tenths of which are singletons. The source material was peripheral blood, sampled on day 0 of AZD1222 vaccination. The receptors stem from an adult in good health.

The table lists this clone with a count of one. The chain employs TRBV18 and TRBJ2-1; D uncertain. The V end lost 3 bases, the J end lost 5 bases, and 8 bases lay between the germline ends. Germline V lookup: CDR1 KGHSH, CDR2 LQKENI. The CDR3 extends over 13 amino acids. The CDR3 sequence: CASSPQHNNEQFF. The DNA for the CDR3 is TGTGCCAGCTCACCGCAGCATAACAATGAGCAGTTCTTC.

The chain couples TRBV28 to TRBJ1-5, with 8 bases identical to TRBD1. V shed 5 bases, J shed 5 bases, and the junction held 5 bases outside the gene matches. The germline gives CDR1 MDHEN, CDR2 SYDVKM. The CDR3 has 14 amino acids. This CDR3 reads CASSNYRGDQPQHF. The CDR3 DNA follows: TGTGCCAGCAGTAACTACAGGGGGGATCAGCCCCAGCATTTT.

CDR3 nucleotide sequence: TGTGCCAGCAGCTTAACCCTACACGGGACAGACTATGGCTACACCTTC. Its protein is CASSLTLHGTDYGYTF. This chain joins TRBV14 and TRBJ1-2, with TRBD1 matching 7 bases. Trimming cost V 5 bases and J 3 bases; bases outside gene matches: 12. The germline gives CDR1 SGHDN, CDR2 FVKESK. The CDR3 is 16 residues long.

The J gene is TRBJ1-2, the V gene TRBV28, with a possible D match to TRBD1 (5 bases). The germline V gene encodes CDR1 MDHEN and CDR2 SYDVKM. V was trimmed by 5 bases and J by 8 bases, leaving 15 bases between them. The CDR3 runs 13 residues. In DNA, the CDR3 is TGTGCCAGCAGTGACGGGGCTATTCGGGGCTACACCTTC. It is translated as CASSDGAIRGYTF.

The chain recombines TRBV19 with TRBJ1-1, with a possible D match to TRBD1 (6 bases). Germline V gene data show CDR1 as LNHDA and CDR2 as SQIVND (reference sequence). The ends were cut back, 3 bases at V and 7 bases at J, with 9 bases in the middle. The length of the CDR3 is 12 residues. In DNA form, the CDR3 reads TGTGCCAGTAGTATTGGACAGAATGAAGCTTTCTTT. Its translation is CASSIGQNEAFF.

This clone was detected once. This sequence joins TRBV30 and TRBJ2-7, with D unresolved. The CDR3 spans 11 residues. The V end lost 7 bases, the J end lost 6 bases, and 13 bases lay between the germline ends. CDR1 GTSNPN and CDR2 SVGIG come from the germline V gene (reference sequence). The CDR3 coding sequence is TGTGCCTCGAAGGCTGTTGGCGAGCAGTACTTC. Its translation: CASKAVGEQYF.

This chain uses TRBV5-8 with TRBJ1-2; TRBD1 agrees at 9 bases. The V gene end was trimmed by 2 bases and the J gene end by 7 bases; junction bases not matched to a gene: 6. The CDR3 runs to 14 residues. Germline V lookup: CDR1 SGHTS, CDR2 YDEGEE. As DNA, the CDR3 is TGTGCCAGCAGCTTTCCGGACAGGGGTGGTGGCTACACCTTC. Protein sequence: CASSFPDRGGGYTF. Variable domain in full (rest from reference TRBV5-8 and TRBJ1-2): EAGVTQSPTHLIKTRGQQATLRCSPISGHTSVYWYQQALGLGLQFLLWYDEGEERNRGNFPPRFSGRQFPNYSSELNVNALELEDSALYLCASSFPDRGGGYTFGSGTRLTVV.

J is TRBJ1-3 and V is TRBV9, with D perhaps TRBD1 (5 bases). V lost 0 bases and J lost 0, with 10 bases in between. Germline-derived CDR1 and CDR2 are SGDLS and YYNGEE. The CDR3 spans 16 residues. The DNA of the CDR3 is TGTGCCAGCAGCGTAGGGGGCGGAAACTCTGGAAACACCATATATTTT. Its translation is CASSVGGGNSGNTIYF.

This clone was recorded only once. The rearrangement uses TRBV7-3 and TRBJ1-1; TRBD1 matches at 7 bases. After removal of 5 bases from V and 0 bases from J, the junction contained 3 bases not matched to a gene. There are 14 residues in the CDR3. Germline CDR1 is SGHTA and CDR2 is FQGTGA. The CDR3 nucleotides read TGTGCCAGCAGCGCACAGGGGATGAACACTGAAGCTTTCTTT. As protein: CASSAQGMNTEAFF.

V gene TRBV29-1 combines with J gene TRBJ2-3, with 10 bases matching TRBD2. CDR1 SQVTM and CDR2 ANQGSEA come from the germline V gene. The CDR3 extends over 16 amino acids. Trimming removed 4 bases from V and 0 bases from J; junction bases left unmatched: 7. The CDR3 bases are TGCAGCGTTGCGCTAGCGGGAGCCTCTAGCACAGATACGCAGTATTTT. This encodes CSVALAGASSTDTQYF.

The CDR3 DNA sequence: TGTGCCAGCAGTTTACAGGGGGCCCTCTCTGGAAACACCATATATTTT. Translating it yields CASSLQGALSGNTIYF. This chain connects TRBV28 to TRBJ1-3; 8 positions match TRBD1. V lost 2 bases and J lost 0; bases outside the gene matches: 3. The CDR3 contains 16 residues. The V gene's germline CDR1 is MDHEN and CDR2 SYDVKM.

The J gene is TRBJ1-5, the V gene TRBV5-5; tentatively, D is TRBD1 (6 bases). This CDR3 is built from 15 residues. V was shortened by 2 bases and J by 0 bases, with 9 bases between the two germline ends. Looked up from germline, CDR1 is SGHKS and CDR2 is YYEKEE (reference sequence). The CDR3 here is CASSFDRYSNQPQHF. The CDR3, as DNA: TGTGCCAGCAGCTTTGACAGGTATAGCAATCAGCCCCAGCATTTT.

The chain couples TRBV10-3 to TRBJ1-2; D is undetermined. In germline, CDR1 is ENHRY, CDR2 SYGVKD. The CDR3 has 11 residues. Between the trimmed V and J ends, which lost 7 bases and 4 bases, there was a span of 7 bases. The DNA for the CDR3 is TGTGCCATCACGGGTGCCTATGGCTACACCTTC. This gives the protein CAITGAYGYTF.

V usage is TRBV21-1 and J usage is TRBJ2-1; the table's D call of TRBD1 was not tested on the DNA. TRBV21-1 is tagged as a pseudogene. The CDR3 extends over 13 amino acids. The CDR3 DNA sequence: TGTGCCAGCGGGGAGACAGGGCGGAATGAGCAGTTCTTC. The encoded protein is CASGETGRNEQFF.

The chain couples TRBV5-1 to TRBJ1-1, with 8 bases aligning to TRBD1. The CDR3 covers 13 residues. Germline V gives CDR1 SGHRS, CDR2 YFSETQ. The V segment lost 4 bases and the J segment 3 bases; nucleotides outside the gene matches: 2. This chain's CDR3 is CASSLGQDTEAFF. CDR3 nucleotide sequence: TGCGCCAGCAGCCTGGGACAGGACACTGAAGCTTTCTTT.

The chain combines TRBV6-1 with TRBJ2-7; tentative D call: TRBD1 (5 bases). CDR3 length: 12 residues. Germline assignment: CDR1 MNHNS and CDR2 SASEGT. V lost 6 bases to trimming and J lost 0 bases, with 6 bases between them. The CDR3, as DNA: TGTGCCAGCAGGCAGGGCTCCTACGAGCAGTACTTC. Its protein product is CASRQGSYEQYF.

V and J are TRBV28 and TRBJ1-2; D possibly corresponds to TRBD1 (6 bases). V was cut by 6 bases and J by 3 bases, with 8 bases left in between. The CDR3 is 12 residues long. Germline loops: CDR1 MDHEN, CDR2 SYDVKM. The CDR3 nucleotides read TGTGCCAGCAGCCAGGGGTACTATGGCTACACCTTC. Encoded protein: CASSQGYYGYTF.